The 25 T cell receptor beta chains in this list originate from one sample, sequenced in a study of neurological immune-mediated disorders. Each CDR3 protein is one row after TCRdb ran MiXCR on the 5' RACE reads. The sample holds about 21,000 distinct CDR3 sequences, approximately 5.9% seen once. The sample was CD8+ T cells from blood. The receptors were sampled from a man in his late teens or twenties in good health.

This clonotype was found many times. The genes are TRBV2 and TRBJ2-5, with D uncertain. From germline, CDR1 is SNHLY and CDR2 FYNNEI. V was trimmed by 7 bases and J by 1 base, leaving 10 bases between them. This CDR3 spans 13 amino acids. The CDR3 region has the DNA TGTGCCAGCATGGGTGGGGTCCAAGAGACCCAGTACTTC. It codes for CASMGGVQETQYF.

This clonotype was recorded at least ten times. This sequence joins TRBV6-5 and TRBJ2-7, with 7 nucleotides matching TRBD1. Germline V gives CDR1 MNHEY, CDR2 SVGAGI. The trim removed 2 bases at V and 2 bases at J, leaving 3 bases unmatched. This CDR3 is 14 amino acids long. CDR3 amino acids: CASSYEGAPYEQYF. In DNA, the CDR3 is TGTGCCAGCAGTTACGAGGGGGCTCCCTACGAGCAGTACTTC.

The rearrangement links TRBV19 to TRBJ2-1, with 7 nucleotides matching TRBD2. V dropped 2 bases and J dropped 2; count of bases not matched to a gene: 3. This CDR3 has 15 amino acids. Germline CDR1 LNHDA, CDR2 SQIVND (reference sequence). CDR3 region: CASSISGGAYNEQFF. CDR3 coding DNA: TGTGCCAGTAGTATATCGGGGGGAGCCTACAATGAGCAGTTCTTC.

Ten or more counts support this clonotype. The chain uses TRBV20-1 and TRBJ1-2; D call uncertain. This CDR3 has 11 amino acids. Trimming shortened V by 3 bases and J by 6 bases, and 8 bases separated the two germline ends. Germline V lookup: CDR1 DFQATT, CDR2 SNEGSKA (reference sequence). Here the CDR3 DNA reads TGCAGTGCTAGGGACCTCCATGGCTACACCTTC. Protein: CSARDLHGYTF.

The sample holds many counts of this clonotype. The genes are TRBV29-1 and TRBJ2-7, with no clear D. Trimming shortened V by 6 bases and J by 2 bases, and 11 bases separated the two germline ends. Germline V CDR1 and CDR2: SQVTM, ANQGSEA. CDR3 length equals 12 residues. The CDR3 nucleotides are TGCAGCGTCTTCGGACGGGCCTACGAGCAGTACTTC. It yields the protein CSVFGRAYEQYF.

This clonotype was seen ten or more times. The chain recombines TRBV20-1 with TRBJ2-1; D remains ambiguous. The CDR3 runs 14 residues. Looked up from germline, CDR1 is DFQATT and CDR2 is SNEGSKA (reference sequence). V was cut by 3 bases and J by 3 bases, with 12 bases left in between. The CDR3 loop is CSARVLYGYNEQFF. The CDR3 DNA reads as TGCAGTGCTAGGGTACTTTACGGCTACAATGAGCAGTTCTTC.

At least ten counts were recorded for this clonotype. This rearrangement joins TRBV29-1 to TRBJ2-1; 12 bases are shared with TRBD1. CDR1 SQVTM and CDR2 ANQGSEA come from the germline V gene. CDR3 length: 16 amino acids. The trim removed 7 bases at V and 7 bases at J, leaving 14 bases unmatched. For the CDR3, the DNA is TGCAGCGCACACCTGGGGGACAGGGGGCTTGGGAATGAGCAGTTCTTC. Translated: CSAHLGDRGLGNEQFF.

This clonotype was found many times. Its ends do not fully match the called genes, so a read error is possible. The chain joins TRBV7-7 to TRBJ2-7, with D perhaps matching TRBD2 (5 bases). Germline assignment: CDR1 SSHAT and CDR2 FNYEAQ (reference sequence). This CDR3 has 13 amino acids. Here the CDR3 DNA reads TGTGCTAGCAGCTTAGGAGGAAACTACGAGCAGTACTTC. As protein: CASSLGGNYEQYF.

In this sample, this clonotype turned up many times. CDR3 region: CASSRTAESASGNTIYF. The CDR3, as DNA: TGTGCCAGCAGCAGAACGGCGGAAAGCGCTTCTGGAAACACCATATATTTT. The rearrangement joins TRBV21-1 to TRBJ1-3. TRBV21-1 is a pseudogene locus. The CDR3 runs to 17 residues.

The table lists this clonotype with many counts. V and J are TRBV20-1 and TRBJ2-1; 10 bases fit TRBD1. Trimming took 1 base from V and 8 from J; bases not matched to a gene: 11. The CDR3 extends over 16 amino acids. CDR1 DFQATT and CDR2 SNEGSKA come from the germline V gene (reference sequence). Written as DNA, the CDR3 is TGCAGTGCTAGAGCCTATGGGACAGGGGATTTTTATGAGCAGTTCTTC. This codes for CSARAYGTGDFYEQFF.

This clonotype was picked up many times. The genes are TRBV9 and TRBJ1-2; D is uncertain. The ends were cut back, 0 bases at V and 4 bases at J, with 16 bases in the middle. This CDR3 has 16 residues. Germline CDR1 and CDR2: SGDLS and YYNGEE. The CDR3 sequence is CASSVGSVLPFYGYTF. The CDR3 nucleotides read TGTGCCAGCAGCGTAGGAAGCGTCCTACCCTTCTATGGCTACACCTTC.

This clonotype was observed at least ten times. The V gene is TRBV6-4, the J gene TRBJ2-3, with TRBD2 matching over 8 bases. Losses at the gene ends were 0 bases for V and 1 base for J; bases not matched to a gene: 0. The CDR3 is 15 residues long. Germline V lookup: CDR1 MRHNA, CDR2 SNTAGT. CDR3 in amino acids: CASSDSSGGTDTQYF. The DNA for the CDR3 is TGTGCCAGCAGTGACTCTAGCGGGGGCACAGATACGCAGTATTTT.

This clonotype appeared a few times. The J gene is TRBJ1-1, the V gene TRBV4-2; D is ambiguous. The CDR3 sequence is 14 residues long. Trimming stripped 0 bases from V and 4 bases from J, with 9 bases between. Germline loops: CDR1 LGHNA, CDR2 YNFKEQ. The CDR3 DNA reads as TGTGCCAGCAGCCAAGATGTTAGATCCACTGAAGCTTTCTTT. Its translation is CASSQDVRSTEAFF.

This chain joins TRBV4-2 and TRBJ1-1, with 10 bases lining up with TRBD1. Germline V gives CDR1 LGHNA, CDR2 YNFKEQ. The CDR3 covers 16 residues. V dropped 3 bases and J dropped 7; count of bases not matched to a gene: 11. The CDR3 DNA reads TGTGCCAGCAGCCAGGAAACCGGGACAGGGGCTGTTGAAGCTTTCTTT. Protein: CASSQETGTGAVEAFF.

This clonotype showed up many times. V usage is TRBV5-6 and J usage is TRBJ2-1, with unresolved D. Between the trimmed V and J ends, which lost 1 base and 9 bases, there was a span of 5 bases. The CDR3 length is 11 residues. Germline CDR1 is SGHDT and CDR2 is YYEEEE. CDR3 nucleotides: TGTGCCAGCAGCTTGCTCTTTGAGCAGTTCTTC. Protein product: CASSLLFEQFF.

This clonotype was seen ten or more times. One end of the junction is discordant with germline, which a read error may explain. The rearrangement uses TRBV3-1 and TRBJ2-3, with D unclear. The CDR3 consists of 15 residues. CDR1 and CDR2 from the germline V gene are LGHDT and YNNKEL (reference sequence). This chain's CDR3 is CASSHDRYQSDSISF. The CDR3 region has the DNA TGTGCCAGCAGCCACGACCGATACCAGAGCGATTCTATAAGCTTT.

Ten or more counts support this clonotype. This rearrangement joins TRBV4-3 to TRBJ1-6; the D gene is possibly TRBD1 (6 bases). V was clipped by 0 bases and J by 9 bases, with 18 bases between them. This CDR3 spans 17 amino acids. CDR1 is LGHNA, CDR2 YSLEER, per germline. CDR3 nucleotides: TGCGCCAGCAGCCAAGACGGCCCGGGGGCCCCGGGTTCACCCCTCCACTTT. The encoded protein is CASSQDGPGAPGSPLHF.

This clonotype turned up a few times. The chain employs TRBV7-9 and TRBJ1-1; D not certain. With 4 bases removed from V and 7 bases from J, the gap between germline ends came to 13 bases. CDR3 length: 13 amino acids. The germline V gene has CDR1 SEHNR and CDR2 FQNEAQ (reference sequence). The chain's CDR3 is CASSSTEDGEAFF. CDR3 DNA: TGTGCCAGCAGCTCCACGGAGGACGGTGAAGCTTTCTTT.

This clonotype was counted many times. J is TRBJ2-3 and V is TRBV5-8; 10 bases are a match to TRBD1. This CDR3 has 15 amino acids. In germline, CDR1 is SGHTS, CDR2 YDEGEE. V trimming: 4 bases; J trimming: 1 base; junction bases outside the gene matches: 3. The CDR3 protein is CASSPGTGGTDTQYF. As DNA, the CDR3 is TGTGCCAGCAGCCCCGGGACAGGGGGCACAGATACGCAGTATTTT.

This clonotype was detected many times. The chain links TRBV28 to TRBJ2-2; D is unresolved. The CDR3 is made up of 11 amino acids. Germline CDR1 and CDR2: MDHEN and SYDVKM. Trimming removed 5 bases from V and 7 bases from J, with 5 bases in between. The CDR3 here is CASSPDGELFF. The DNA for the CDR3 is TGTGCCAGCAGTCCGGACGGGGAGCTGTTTTTT.

This clonotype was observed at least ten times. A single base separates this from a much larger clone, so it may be a read error. J is TRBJ1-1 and V is TRBV5-1, with D maybe TRBD1 (5 bases). V was pared by 0 bases and J by 3 bases, with 9 bases between. Looked up from germline, CDR1 is SGHRS and CDR2 is YFSETQ. CDR3 length: 14 residues. The CDR3: CASSLGGGYTEAFF. In DNA form, the CDR3 reads TGCGCCAGCAGCTTGGGCGGGGGGTACACTGAAGCTTTCTTT. The full variable domain, rest sourced from reference TRBV5-1 and TRBJ1-1, is KAGVTQTPRYLIKTRGQQVTLSCSPISGHRSVSWYQQTPGQGLQFLFEYFSETQRNKGNFPGRFSGRQFSNSRSEMNVSTLELGDSALYLCASSLGGGYTEAFFGQGTRLTVV.

This clonotype is labeled as medium-sized. This chain joins TRBV9 and TRBJ1-1; D is ambiguous. The germline CDR1 and CDR2 sequences are SGDLS and YYNGEE. V lost 0 bases, J lost 1 base, and 7 bases lay in between. The CDR3 spans 14 residues. The CDR3: CASSVVLTNTEAFF. The DNA of the CDR3 is TGTGCCAGCAGCGTAGTACTTACGAACACTGAAGCTTTCTTT.

This clonotype was seen ten or more times. The chain joins TRBV5-1 to TRBJ2-7, with D possibly being TRBD2 (7 bases). The CDR3 spans 13 residues. Germline CDR1 is SGHRS and CDR2 is YFSETQ. The germline V and J ends were trimmed by 4 bases and 5 bases, with 13 bases remaining between them. In DNA, the CDR3 is TGCGCCAGCAGCCGTACCGGGGGGCACGAGCAGTACTTC. Its translation is CASSRTGGHEQYF.

This clonotype was counted at least ten times. The genes are TRBV11-3 and TRBJ1-1, with TRBD1 as a possible D gene (5 bases). V lost 1 base, J lost 1 base, and 10 bases lay in between. The CDR3 totals 15 residues. Germline assignment: CDR1 SGHNT and CDR2 YENEEA. As DNA, the CDR3 is TGTGCCAGCAGCTTAGCCCCGGGACCGAACACTGAAGCTTTCTTT. Its protein product is CASSLAPGPNTEAFF.

In this sample, this clonotype turned up many times. CDR3 protein: CASSHPPTGSETQYF. The DNA of the CDR3 is TGCGCCAGCAGCCACCCCCCGACTGGGTCAGAGACCCAGTACTTC. V usage is TRBV4-1 and J usage is TRBJ2-5; D ambiguous. The CDR3 contains 15 residues. Trimming removed 3 bases at V and 4 bases at J, with 15 bases between. From germline, CDR1 is MGHRA and CDR2 YSYEKL.